A single T cell receptor beta chain is shown here with its context. What antigen it recognizes has not been identified. No qualities accompany the bases; no much larger clone lies one base away. Healthy controls were 35 to 40 blood donors whose buffy coats came from the Finnish Red Cross blood service. All TCR-sequenced material derived from peripheral blood: patient blood samples and healthy donor buffy coats. Ficoll-Hypaque gradient centrifugation was used to isolate peripheral blood mononuclear cells. CD4+ cells were purified magnetically from the buffy coats of healthy controls. The Gentra Puregene Cell and Tissue kit was used for genomic DNA extraction, and quantification was performed on a Qubit 2.0 fluorometer. This entry is derived from a study of STAT5B mutations in CD4+ large granular lymphocyte leukemia (dated by TCRdb to between 2022 and 2023). For the study in its entirety: Among healthy controls, the CDR3 'QG' motif was associated with a particular HLA allele. The study compared the TCRbeta repertoires of patients with CD4+ T-cell large granular lymphocyte leukemia against those of healthy blood donors. Flow cytometry performed on FACSCanto II or FACSVerse showed that the purified fractions had more than 95% purity among lymphocytes.

TCRbeta rearrangements were sequenced from genomic DNA using the immunoSEQ assay at survey resolution. Turning to the authors' computational methods: In the TCR sequencing data, the lowest productive clonotype frequency that could be detected was 2.59 x 10-5. Only productive TCRbeta rearrangements, defined as complete and in-frame sequences, were included in the analyses. The clonality of each sample was calculated as Simpson clonality in the immunoSEQ Analyzer version 3.0. Clones were grouped by frequency into very rare, small, medium, large (1-20%) or hyperexpanded (>20%) categories. Generation probabilities were estimated with OLGA 1.2.3, V-gene circos plots were made with VDJtools, specificities were searched in VDJdb, and CDR3 motifs were identified with GLIPH. TCRdb took over this immuneACCESS table, retaining in-frame rearrangements with V and J assigned. Such tables are incomplete; in checked studies, under half of the missing clones stem from an unresolved V gene, and the remainder is unexplained. D and trimming come from the DNA, and the V and J calls and clone size come from that table. The sample table lists some 21,000 clones, 70% to 85% of them with a count of one. Jointly, the top ten make up about 4% of the sample.

Sequences GTSNPN (CDR1) and SVGIG (CDR2) are obtained from the germline V gene (reference sequence). Cut back by 0 bases and 2 bases, the V and J ends lie 16 bases apart. Counted from cysteine to phenylalanine, this CDR3 has 17 amino acids. Only the CDR3 part of the read is kept: 51 bases, read in frame from the first base. Points the paper makes about the study in general: The data were not HLA-matched, and the higher clonality in CD4+ T-LGLL than in CD8+ T-LGLL could be due to the relatively small sample size. CD4-sorted patient repertoires appeared more clonal than healthy CD4+ repertoires, and this difference persisted after removing the putative leukemic clones. TRBV06-family usage was enriched among the top patient clones (8/27) compared with healthy controls (2/35). Each patient's main leukemic clonotypes were private, but 25% of these clonotypes showed up at low frequency in the non-leukemic repertoires of other patients.

The sample was CD4+ T cells from blood buffy coats. The chain is made from TRBV30 and TRBJ1-4; a weak D assignment points to TRBD1 (5 bases agree). This TCR was recovered from a human donor in good health. The CDR3 protein is CAWSVLKTRGTNEKLFF. Read as DNA, the sequence is TGTGCCTGGAGTGTCCTCAAAACTAGGGGCACTAATGAAAAACTGTTTTTT.